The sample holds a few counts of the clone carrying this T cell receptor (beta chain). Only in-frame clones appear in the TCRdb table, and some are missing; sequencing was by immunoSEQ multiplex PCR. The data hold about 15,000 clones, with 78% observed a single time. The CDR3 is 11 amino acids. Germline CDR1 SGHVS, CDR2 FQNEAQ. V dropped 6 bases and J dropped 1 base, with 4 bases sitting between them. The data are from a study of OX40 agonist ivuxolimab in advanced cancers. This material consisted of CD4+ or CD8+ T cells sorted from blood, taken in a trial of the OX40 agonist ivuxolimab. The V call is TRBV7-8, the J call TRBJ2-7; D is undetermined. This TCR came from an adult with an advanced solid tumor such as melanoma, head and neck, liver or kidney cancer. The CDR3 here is CASRDSYEQYF. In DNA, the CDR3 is TGTGCCAGCAGGGATTCCTACGAGCAGTACTTC.